The present TCR beta chain was sequenced within a study of cytomegalovirus exposure and HLA in healthy donors. The overall study: Inside one of the first data releases sat tens of millions of unique TCRs taken from HLA-typed donors.

Study outcomes and limitations: CMV antigen specificity of a few CMV-associated chains was confirmed in vitro. Follow-up analysis seemed to connect common viral pathogens with several of the most significant clusters identified.

Worth noting for this clone: Its antigen is currently unknown.

In germline, CDR1 is SGHDT, CDR2 YYEEEE. This CDR3 is built from 13 residues. Trimming pared 0 bases from V and 4 bases from J, leaving 8 bases between. PCR was performed using 60 Vbeta and 13 Jbeta primers. Sequencing was performed with immunoSEQ multiplex PCR; in TCRdb, only in-frame clones are kept and a portion is missing. This table holds just under 95,000 clones, approximately 84% found once. This TCR derives from a girl aged 2 to 10 in good health and CMV-seropositive. The sample comprised PBMCs. The chain combines TRBV5-6 with TRBJ2-7, with a possible D match to TRBD2 (5 bases). CDR3 amino acids: CASSLESGYEQYF. As DNA, the CDR3 is TGTGCCAGCAGCTTGGAATCGGGGTACGAGCAGTACTTC.